The sequence of this T cell receptor (beta chain) was determined in a study of CD8 T cells in ankylosing spondylitis. Making use of molecular barcodes, quantitative 5'-RACE generated TCR beta libraries. Via MiXCR, TCRdb re-called the 5' RACE reads, giving one row per CDR3 protein. This sample has 350,000 or so distinct CDR3 sequences; under 8.5% occur once, and the top ten carry roughly 15%. This clonotype turned up a few times. The antigen remains unidentified. There are 13 residues in the CDR3. Germline-derived CDR1 and CDR2 are SGHRS and YFSETQ. The V end lost 7 bases, the J end lost 9 bases, and 17 bases lay between the germline ends. Regarding the study as a whole: In ankylosing spondylitis blood, a motif of about 8 highly homologous TCR beta variants appeared characteristic.

Sequencing was carried out using blood, either unsorted or a sorted T cell fraction (not recorded which). This chain connects TRBV5-1 to TRBJ2-1; D is possibly TRBD1 (6 bases). This sequence originates from a male donor with ankylosing spondylitis. The CDR3 loop reads CASSRTADLEQFF. CDR3 coding DNA: TGCGCCAGCTCCAGGACAGCGGACCTTGAGCAGTTCTTC.